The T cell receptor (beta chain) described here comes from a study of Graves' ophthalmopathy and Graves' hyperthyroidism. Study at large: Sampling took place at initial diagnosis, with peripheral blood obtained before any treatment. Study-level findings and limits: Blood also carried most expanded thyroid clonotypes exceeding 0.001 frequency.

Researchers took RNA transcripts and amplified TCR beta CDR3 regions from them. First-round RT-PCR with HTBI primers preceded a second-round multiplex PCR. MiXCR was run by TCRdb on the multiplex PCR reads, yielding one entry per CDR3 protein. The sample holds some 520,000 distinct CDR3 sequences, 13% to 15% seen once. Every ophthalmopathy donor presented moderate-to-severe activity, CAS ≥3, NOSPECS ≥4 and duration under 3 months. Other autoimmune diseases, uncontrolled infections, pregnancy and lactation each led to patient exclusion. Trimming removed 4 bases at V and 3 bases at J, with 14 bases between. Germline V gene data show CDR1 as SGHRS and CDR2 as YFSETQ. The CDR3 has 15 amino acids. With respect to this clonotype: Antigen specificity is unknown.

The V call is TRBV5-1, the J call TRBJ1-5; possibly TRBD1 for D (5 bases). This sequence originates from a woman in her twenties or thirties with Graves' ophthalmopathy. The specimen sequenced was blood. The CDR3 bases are TGCGCCAGCAGCCCCGGGGCTGGGTCCAATCAGCCCCAGCATTTT. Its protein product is CASSPGAGSNQPQHF.